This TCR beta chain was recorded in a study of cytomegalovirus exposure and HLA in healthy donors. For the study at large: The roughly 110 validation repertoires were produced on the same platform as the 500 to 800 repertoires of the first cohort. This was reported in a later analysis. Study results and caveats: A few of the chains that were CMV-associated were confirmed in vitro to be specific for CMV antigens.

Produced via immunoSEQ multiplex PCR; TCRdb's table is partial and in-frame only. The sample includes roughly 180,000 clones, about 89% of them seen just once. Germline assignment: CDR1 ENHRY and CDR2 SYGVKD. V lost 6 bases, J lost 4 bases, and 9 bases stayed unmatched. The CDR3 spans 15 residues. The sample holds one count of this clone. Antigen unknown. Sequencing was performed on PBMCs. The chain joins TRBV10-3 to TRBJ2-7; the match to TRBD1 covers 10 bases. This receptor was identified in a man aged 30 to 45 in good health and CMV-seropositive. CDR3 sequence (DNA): TGTGCCATCAGGCATACGGACAGGGGGGAATACGAGCAGTACTTC. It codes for CAIRHTDRGEYEQYF.